This TCR beta chain was sequenced during a study of T-cell memory formation after mild COVID-19. Study context: The two donors had largely donor-specific TCR clusters.

TCR alpha and TCR beta cDNA libraries with sample barcodes and UMIs came from 5'RACE using constant-segment primers. TCRdb reprocessed the 5' RACE reads with MiXCR, giving one entry per CDR3 protein. The data contain hundreds of thousands of distinct CDR3 sequences, about a fifth of them singletons. This clonotype was found a few times. Its antigen is not identified. General study findings and limits: CD4/CD8 balance held among clones contracting day 15 to 85, and later expanders leaned CD4+.

The V end lost 0 bases, the J end lost 0 bases, and 10 bases lay between the germline ends. This CDR3 has 17 residues. CDR1 and CDR2 (germline): SGHDT, YYEEEE. This chain links TRBV5-6 with TRBJ1-6; D is undetermined. Sequencing was carried out using PBMCs or a T cell subset sorted from them (not recorded which). The sequence came from an adult woman who had mild COVID-19 (a few samples of this study predate the infection). Cell type and time point are not known. Here the CDR3 DNA reads TGTGCCAGCAGCTTGGCCGCGGAGAGCTCCTATAATTCACCCCTCCACTTT. Its translation: CASSLAAESSYNSPLHF.